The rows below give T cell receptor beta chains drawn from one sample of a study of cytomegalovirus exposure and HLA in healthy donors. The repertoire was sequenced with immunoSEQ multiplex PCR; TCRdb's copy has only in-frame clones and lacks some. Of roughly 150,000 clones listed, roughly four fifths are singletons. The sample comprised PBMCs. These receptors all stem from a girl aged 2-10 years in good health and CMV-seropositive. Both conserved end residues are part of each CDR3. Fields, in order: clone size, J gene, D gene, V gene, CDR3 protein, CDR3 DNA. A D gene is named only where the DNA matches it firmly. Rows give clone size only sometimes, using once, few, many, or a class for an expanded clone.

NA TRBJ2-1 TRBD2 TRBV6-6 CASSPLAGVHNEQFF TGTGCCAGCAGTCCACTAGCGGGAGTCCACAATGAGCAGTTCTTC
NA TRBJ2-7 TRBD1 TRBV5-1 CASSLAGQGANQYF TGCGCCAGCAGCTTGGCCGGGCAGGGGGCAAATCAGTACTTC
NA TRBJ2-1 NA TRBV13 CASSAPEYRDFNEQFF TGTGCCAGCAGCGCCCCGGAATACAGGGATTTCAATGAGCAGTTCTTC
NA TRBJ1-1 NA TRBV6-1 CASSGLGVNTEAFF TGTGCCAGCAGTGGGTTAGGGGTGAACACTGAAGCTTTCTTT
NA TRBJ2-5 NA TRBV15 CATSRPGGETQYF TGTGCCACCAGCAGACCCGGAGGAGAGACCCAGTACTTC
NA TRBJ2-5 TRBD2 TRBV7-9 CASRDGLAPGETQYF TGTGCCAGCAGAGACGGACTAGCCCCAGGGGAGACCCAGTACTTC
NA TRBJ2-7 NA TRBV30 CAWSQGTPYEQYF TGTGCCTGGAGTCAAGGGACACCCTACGAGCAGTACTTC
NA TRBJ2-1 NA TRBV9 CASSGIGSSYNEQFF TGTGCCAGCAGCGGCATAGGGAGCTCCTACAATGAGCAGTTCTTC
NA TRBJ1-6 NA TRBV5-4 CASSLWGDSPLHF TGTGCCAGCAGCTTGTGGGGCGATTCACCCCTCCACTTT
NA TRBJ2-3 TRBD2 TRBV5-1 CASSLGLAASTDTQYF TGCGCCAGCAGCTTGGGGCTAGCGGCTAGCACAGATACGCAGTATTTT
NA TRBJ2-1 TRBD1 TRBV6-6 CASSYAGQGASEQFF TGTGCCAGCAGTTACGCGGGACAGGGGGCGAGTGAGCAGTTCTTC
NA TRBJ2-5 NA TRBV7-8 CASSIQGIAETQYF TGTGCCAGCAGCATCCAGGGGATAGCAGAGACCCAGTACTTC
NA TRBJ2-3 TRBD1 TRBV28 CASSVRGRPGDTQYF TGTGCCAGCAGTGTCAGGGGGCGGCCCGGGGATACGCAGTATTTT
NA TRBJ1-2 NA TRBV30 CAWSRTVGRGYGYTF TGTGCCTGGAGTCGAACGGTGGGGCGCGGCTATGGCTACACCTTC
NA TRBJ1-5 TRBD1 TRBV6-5 CASSYTGGNQPQHF TGTGCCAGCAGTTACACAGGGGGCAATCAGCCCCAGCATTTT
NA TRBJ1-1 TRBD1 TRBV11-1 CASSLTGIPEAFF TGTGCCAGCAGCTTGACAGGGATACCTGAAGCTTTCTTT
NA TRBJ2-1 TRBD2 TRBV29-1 CSATTTIAGTISSYNEQFF TGCAGCGCCACAACGACGATAGCGGGGACGATTAGCTCCTACAATGAGCAGTTCTTC
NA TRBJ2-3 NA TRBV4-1 CASSQEELWFGDTQYF TGCGCCAGCAGCCAAGAAGAGTTATGGTTCGGGGATACGCAGTATTTT
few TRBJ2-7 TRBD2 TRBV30 CAWRPTSGLSYEQYF TGTGCCTGGAGGCCCACTAGCGGGCTGTCCTACGAGCAGTACTTC
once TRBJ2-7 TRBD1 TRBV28 CASSLGDRGLYEQYF TGTGCCAGCAGTTTGGGGGACAGGGGCCTCTACGAGCAGTACTTC
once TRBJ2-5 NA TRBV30 CAWSTAGGRWETQYF TGTGCCTGGAGTACCGCCGGGGGGCGATGGGAGACCCAGTACTTC
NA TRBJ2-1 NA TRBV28 CASSRKREQFF TGTGCCAGCAGCCGTAAGCGGGAGCAGTTCTTC
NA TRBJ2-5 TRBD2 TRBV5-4 CASSPSGSETQYF TGTGCCAGCAGCCCCAGCGGGAGTGAGACCCAGTACTTC
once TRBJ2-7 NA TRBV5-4 CASSSRRGYEQYF TGTGCCAGCAGCTCGCGCAGGGGTTACGAGCAGTACTTC
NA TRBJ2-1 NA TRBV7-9 CASFAGGRFGDEQFF TGTGCCAGCTTCGCCGGGGGGCGGTTTGGGGATGAGCAGTTCTTC
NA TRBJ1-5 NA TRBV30 CAWSWGGLNQPQHF TGTGCCTGGAGTTGGGGGGGGCTCAATCAGCCCCAGCATTTT
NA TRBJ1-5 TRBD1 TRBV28 CASSLAGTGNRPQHF TGTGCCAGCAGTTTAGCCGGGACAGGAAATCGGCCCCAGCATTTT
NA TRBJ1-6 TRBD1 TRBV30 CAWSRQGGNSPLHF TGTGCCTGGAGCAGACAGGGAGGAAATTCACCCCTCCACTTT
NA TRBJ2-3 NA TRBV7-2 CASSLKSWGRGTDTQYF TGTGCCAGCAGCTTAAAGTCTTGGGGGCGCGGTACAGATACGCAGTATTTT
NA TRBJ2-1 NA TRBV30 CAWTGQWSRNEQFF TGTGCCTGGACAGGTCAATGGTCACGCAATGAGCAGTTCTTC
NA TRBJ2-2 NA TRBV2 CASSVVVTPGELFF TGTGCCAGCAGTGTAGTAGTTACCCCCGGGGAGCTGTTTTTT
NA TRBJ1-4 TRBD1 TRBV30 CAWSVWDRAVFF TGTGCCTGGAGTGTATGGGACAGGGCAGTGTTTTTT
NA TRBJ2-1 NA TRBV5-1 CASRPLAVKDEQFF TGCGCCAGCAGACCCTTAGCGGTGAAGGATGAGCAGTTCTTC
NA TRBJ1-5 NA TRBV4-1 CASSRTVPSNQPQHF TGCGCCAGCAGCCGGACAGTCCCTAGCAATCAGCCCCAGCATTTT
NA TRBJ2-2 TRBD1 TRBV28 CASSLRDRVSGELFF TGTGCCAGCAGTTTAAGGGACAGGGTCAGCGGGGAGCTGTTTTTT
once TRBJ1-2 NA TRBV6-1 CASSELGASYGYTF TGTGCCAGCAGTGAATTAGGGGCTTCATATGGCTACACCTTC
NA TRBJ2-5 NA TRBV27 CASSLYGGGLIETQYF TGTGCCAGCAGTTTATATGGCGGGGGCCTCATTGAGACCCAGTACTTC
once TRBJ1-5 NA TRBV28 CASSLSGFGNQPQHF TGTGCCAGCAGTTTATCAGGGTTTGGCAATCAGCCCCAGCATTTT
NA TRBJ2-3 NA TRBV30 CAWSVFVIVDRTSTDTQYF TGTGCCTGGAGTGTCTTTGTAATCGTCGACAGGACCAGCACAGATACGCAGTATTTT
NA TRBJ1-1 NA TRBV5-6 CASSPQGPSTEAFF TGTGCCAGCAGCCCACAGGGACCCAGCACTGAAGCTTTCTTT
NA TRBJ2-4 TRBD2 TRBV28 CASSSGGAKNIQYF TGTGCCAGCAGTTCGGGAGGGGCCAAAAACATTCAGTACTTC
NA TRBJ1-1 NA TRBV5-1 CASSISNMNTEAFF TGCGCCAGCAGCATATCGAACATGAACACTGAAGCTTTCTTT
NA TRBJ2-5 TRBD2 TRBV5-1 CASAIYSGLQETQYF TGCGCCAGCGCCATTTATAGCGGGCTTCAAGAGACCCAGTACTTC
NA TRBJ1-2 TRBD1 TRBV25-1 CASSVRRDRGDYGYTF TGTGCCAGCAGTGTTCGGAGGGACAGGGGCGACTATGGCTACACCTTC
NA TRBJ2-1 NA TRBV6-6 CASSYRYSGSYYEQFF TGTGCCAGCAGTTACCGATATAGCGGATCCTACTATGAGCAGTTCTTC
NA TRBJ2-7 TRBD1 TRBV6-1 CASWDRGAEQYF TGTGCCAGTTGGGACAGGGGGGCCGAGCAGTACTTC
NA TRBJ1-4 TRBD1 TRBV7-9 CASSLPPGQGEKLFF TGTGCCAGCAGCCTACCGCCGGGACAGGGAGAAAAACTGTTTTTT
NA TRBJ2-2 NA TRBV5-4 CASSSPLRRPGELFF TGTGCCAGCAGCTCCCCCCTTAGGAGGCCCGGGGAGCTGTTTTTT
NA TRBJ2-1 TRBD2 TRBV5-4 CASRGLARNEQFF TGTGCCAGCAGGGGACTAGCGCGCAATGAGCAGTTCTTC